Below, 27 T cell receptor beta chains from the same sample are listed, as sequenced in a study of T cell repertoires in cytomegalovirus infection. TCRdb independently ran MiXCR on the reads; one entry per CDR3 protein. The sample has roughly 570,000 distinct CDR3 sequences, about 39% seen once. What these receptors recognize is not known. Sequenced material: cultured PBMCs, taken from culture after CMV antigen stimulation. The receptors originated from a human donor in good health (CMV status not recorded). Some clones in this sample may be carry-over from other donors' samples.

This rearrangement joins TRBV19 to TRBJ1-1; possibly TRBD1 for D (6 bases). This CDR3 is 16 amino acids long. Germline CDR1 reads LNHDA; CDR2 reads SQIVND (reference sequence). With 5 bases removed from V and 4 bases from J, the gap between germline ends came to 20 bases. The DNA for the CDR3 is TGTGCCAGTAGTCCGGCCCACAGGGTCAGTGGCACTGAAGCTTTCTTT. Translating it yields CASSPAHRVSGTEAFF.

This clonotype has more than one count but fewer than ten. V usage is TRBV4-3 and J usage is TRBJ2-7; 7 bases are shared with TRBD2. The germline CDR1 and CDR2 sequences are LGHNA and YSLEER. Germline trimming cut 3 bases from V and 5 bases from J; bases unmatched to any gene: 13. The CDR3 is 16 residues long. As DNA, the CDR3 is TGCGCCAGCAGCCAGGGAAGCGGGATGGGTCCGGACGAGCAGTACTTC. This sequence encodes CASSQGSGMGPDEQYF.

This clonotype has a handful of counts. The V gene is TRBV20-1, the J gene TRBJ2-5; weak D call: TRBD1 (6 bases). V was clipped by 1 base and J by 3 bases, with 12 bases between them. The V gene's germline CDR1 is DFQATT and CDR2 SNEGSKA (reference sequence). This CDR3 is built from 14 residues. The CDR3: CSARVQGGKETQYF. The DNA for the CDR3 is TGCAGTGCTAGAGTACAGGGTGGAAAAGAGACCCAGTACTTC.

The CDR3 DNA follows: TGTGCCAGCCACTTCAGACGGATAGCGGGGGGTTACGAGCAGTACTTC. Amino acids: CASHFRRIAGGYEQYF. The chain is built from TRBV6-6 and TRBJ2-7; TRBD2 aligns across 10 bases. Germline CDR1 reads MNHNY; CDR2 reads SVGAGI (reference sequence). The junction had 14 bases not matched to a gene; V was cut back by 8 bases and J by 4 bases. There are 16 residues in the CDR3.

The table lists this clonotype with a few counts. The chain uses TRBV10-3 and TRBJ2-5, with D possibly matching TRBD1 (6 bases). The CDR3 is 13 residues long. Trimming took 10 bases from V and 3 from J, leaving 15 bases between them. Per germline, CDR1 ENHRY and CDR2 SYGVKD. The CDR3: CATLGGIEETQYF. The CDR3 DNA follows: TGTGCCACCTTAGGGGGTATCGAAGAGACCCAGTACTTC.

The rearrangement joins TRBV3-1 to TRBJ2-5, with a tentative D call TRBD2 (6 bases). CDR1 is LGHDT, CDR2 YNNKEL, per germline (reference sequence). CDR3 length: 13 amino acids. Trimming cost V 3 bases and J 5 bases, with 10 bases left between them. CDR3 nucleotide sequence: TGTGCCAGCAGCCAGCGGGAAGGTGAGACCCAGTACTTC. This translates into CASSQREGETQYF.

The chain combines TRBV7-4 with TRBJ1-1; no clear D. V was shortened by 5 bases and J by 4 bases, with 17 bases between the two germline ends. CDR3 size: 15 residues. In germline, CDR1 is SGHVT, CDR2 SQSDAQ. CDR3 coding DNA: TGTGCCAGCAGCACCCCCCGGGGATCCGGCACTGAAGCTTTCTTT. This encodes CASSTPRGSGTEAFF.

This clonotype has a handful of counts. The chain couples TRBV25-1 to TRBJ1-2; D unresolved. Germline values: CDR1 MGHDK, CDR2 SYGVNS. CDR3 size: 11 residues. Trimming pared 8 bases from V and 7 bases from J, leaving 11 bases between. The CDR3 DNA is TGTGCCAGCGTTAACACCCGTGGCTACACCTTC. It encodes CASVNTRGYTF.

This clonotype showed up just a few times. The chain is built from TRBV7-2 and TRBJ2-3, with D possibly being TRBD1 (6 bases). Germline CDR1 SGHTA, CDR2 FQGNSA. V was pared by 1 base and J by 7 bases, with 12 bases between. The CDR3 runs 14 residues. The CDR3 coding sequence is TGTGCCAGCAGCTTAGGACCACAGGGATATACGCAGTATTTT. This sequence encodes CASSLGPQGYTQYF.

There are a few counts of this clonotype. The CDR3 loop reads CSASRASGGDTQYF. CDR3 sequence (DNA): TGCAGTGCTAGTCGAGCTAGCGGTGGGGATACGCAGTATTTT. The rearrangement uses TRBV20-1 and TRBJ2-3; TRBD2 matches 7 bases. Germline CDR1 and CDR2: DFQATT and SNEGSKA (reference sequence). The CDR3 is 14 residues long. The V and J ends lost 3 bases and 6 bases, in that order; junction bases with no gene match: 9.

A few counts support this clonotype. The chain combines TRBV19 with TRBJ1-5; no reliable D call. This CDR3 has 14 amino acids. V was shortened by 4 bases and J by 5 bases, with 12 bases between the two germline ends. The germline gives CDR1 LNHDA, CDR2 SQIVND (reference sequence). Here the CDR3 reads CASSTLGDYQPQHF. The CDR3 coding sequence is TGTGCCAGTAGTACCCTGGGAGATTATCAGCCCCAGCATTTT. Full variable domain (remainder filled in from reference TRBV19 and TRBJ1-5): DGGITQSPKYLFRKEGQNVTLSCEQNLNHDAMYWYRQDPGQGLRLIYYSQIVNDFQKGDIAEGYSVSREKKESFPLTVTSAQKNPTAFYLCASSTLGDYQPQHFGDGTRLSIL.

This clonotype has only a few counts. CDR3 nucleotides: TGTGCCAGCAATGTCGTCTCAGATGGCTACACCTTC. It translates to CASNVVSDGYTF. This chain connects TRBV2 to TRBJ1-2; D is unclear. Germline CDR1 SNHLY, CDR2 FYNNEI. Trimming removed 7 bases from V and 6 bases from J, with 12 bases in between. This CDR3 contains 12 residues.

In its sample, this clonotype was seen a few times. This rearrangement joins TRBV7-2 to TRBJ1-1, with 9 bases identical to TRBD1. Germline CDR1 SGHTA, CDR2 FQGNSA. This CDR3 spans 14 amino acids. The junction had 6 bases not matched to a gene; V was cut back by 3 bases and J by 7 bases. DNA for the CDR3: TGTGCCAGCAGCTTTAGGACAGGGGAATTTGAAGCTTTCTTT. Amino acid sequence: CASSFRTGEFEAFF.

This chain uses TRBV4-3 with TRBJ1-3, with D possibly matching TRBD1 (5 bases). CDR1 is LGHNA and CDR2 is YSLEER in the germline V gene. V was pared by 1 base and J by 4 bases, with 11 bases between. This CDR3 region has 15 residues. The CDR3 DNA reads TGCGCCAGCAGCCAAGGGAGGGGCTGGGGAAACACCATATATTTT. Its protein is CASSQGRGWGNTIYF.

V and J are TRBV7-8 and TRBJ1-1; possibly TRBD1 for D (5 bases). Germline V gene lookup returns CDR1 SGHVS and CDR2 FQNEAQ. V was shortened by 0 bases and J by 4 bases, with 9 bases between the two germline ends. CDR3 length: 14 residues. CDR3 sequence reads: CASSLAIGTTEAFF. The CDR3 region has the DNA TGTGCCAGCAGCTTAGCAATAGGGACCACTGAAGCTTTCTTT. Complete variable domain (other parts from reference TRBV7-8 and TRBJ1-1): GAGVSQSPRYKVAKRGQDVALRCDPISGHVSLFWYQQALGQGPEFLTYFQNEAQLDKSGLPSDRFFAERPEGSVSTLKIQRTQQEDSAVYLCASSLAIGTTEAFFGQGTRLTVV.

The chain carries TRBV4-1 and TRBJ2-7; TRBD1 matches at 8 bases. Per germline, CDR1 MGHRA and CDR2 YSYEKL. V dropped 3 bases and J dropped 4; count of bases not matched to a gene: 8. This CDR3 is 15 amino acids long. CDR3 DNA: TGCGCCAGCAGCCAGGTGGCAGGGGGCCAGTACGAGCAGTACTTC. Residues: CASSQVAGGQYEQYF.

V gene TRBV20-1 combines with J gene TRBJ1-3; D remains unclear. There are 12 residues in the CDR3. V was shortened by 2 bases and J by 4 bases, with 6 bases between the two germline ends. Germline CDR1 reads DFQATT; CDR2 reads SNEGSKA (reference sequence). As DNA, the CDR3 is TGCAGTGCTAGATTGCCCGGAAACACCATATATTTT. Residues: CSARLPGNTIYF.

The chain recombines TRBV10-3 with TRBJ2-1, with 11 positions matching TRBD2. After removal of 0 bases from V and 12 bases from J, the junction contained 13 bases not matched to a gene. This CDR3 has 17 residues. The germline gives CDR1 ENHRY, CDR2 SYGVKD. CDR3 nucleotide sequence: TGTGCCATCAGTGAGTCGAAGGGACTAGCGGAGGGTACGGGGCAGTTCTTC. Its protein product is CAISESKGLAEGTGQFF.

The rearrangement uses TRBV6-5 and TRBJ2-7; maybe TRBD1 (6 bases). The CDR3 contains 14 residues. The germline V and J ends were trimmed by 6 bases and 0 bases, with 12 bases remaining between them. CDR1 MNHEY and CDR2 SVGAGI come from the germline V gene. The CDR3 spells CASRTTGGSYEQYF. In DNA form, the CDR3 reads TGTGCCAGCAGAACGACAGGAGGCTCCTACGAGCAGTACTTC.

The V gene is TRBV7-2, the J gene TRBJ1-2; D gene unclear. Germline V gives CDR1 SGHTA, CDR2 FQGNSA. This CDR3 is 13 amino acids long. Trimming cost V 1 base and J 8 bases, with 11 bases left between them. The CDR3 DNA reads TGTGCCAGCAGCTTAGGGGTAATGCAGGGCTACACCTTC. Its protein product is CASSLGVMQGYTF.

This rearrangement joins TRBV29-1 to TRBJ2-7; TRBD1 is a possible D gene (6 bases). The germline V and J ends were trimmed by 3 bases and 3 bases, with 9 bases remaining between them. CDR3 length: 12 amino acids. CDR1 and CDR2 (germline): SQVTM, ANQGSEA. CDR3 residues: CSVEVQGYEQYF. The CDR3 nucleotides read TGCAGCGTTGAGGTACAGGGCTACGAGCAGTACTTC.

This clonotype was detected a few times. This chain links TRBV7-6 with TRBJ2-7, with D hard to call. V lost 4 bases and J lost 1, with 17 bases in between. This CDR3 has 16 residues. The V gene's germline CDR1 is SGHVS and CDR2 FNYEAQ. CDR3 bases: TGTGCCAGCAGCTCCTCGGCCGGGCCCAGATCCTACGAGCAGTACTTC. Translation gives CASSSSAGPRSYEQYF.

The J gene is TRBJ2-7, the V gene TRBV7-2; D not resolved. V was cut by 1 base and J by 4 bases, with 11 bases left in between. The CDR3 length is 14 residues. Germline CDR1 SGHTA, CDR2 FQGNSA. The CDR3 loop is CASSLGRTVYEQYF. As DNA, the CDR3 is TGTGCCAGCAGCTTAGGTAGGACCGTGTACGAGCAGTACTTC.

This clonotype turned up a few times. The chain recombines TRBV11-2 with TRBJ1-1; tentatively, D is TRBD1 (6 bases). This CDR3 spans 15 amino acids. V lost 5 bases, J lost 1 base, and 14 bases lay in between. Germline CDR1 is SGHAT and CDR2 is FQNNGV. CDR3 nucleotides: TGTGCCAGCAGCAGAAGACAGGATCCGAACACTGAAGCTTTCTTT. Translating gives CASSRRQDPNTEAFF.

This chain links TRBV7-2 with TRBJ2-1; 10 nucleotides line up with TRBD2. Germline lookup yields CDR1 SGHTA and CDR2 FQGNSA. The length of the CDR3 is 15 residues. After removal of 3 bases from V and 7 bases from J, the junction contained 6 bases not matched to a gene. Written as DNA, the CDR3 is TGTGCCAGCAGCTTTCCACTAGCGGGATTGAATGAGCAGTTCTTC. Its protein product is CASSFPLAGLNEQFF.

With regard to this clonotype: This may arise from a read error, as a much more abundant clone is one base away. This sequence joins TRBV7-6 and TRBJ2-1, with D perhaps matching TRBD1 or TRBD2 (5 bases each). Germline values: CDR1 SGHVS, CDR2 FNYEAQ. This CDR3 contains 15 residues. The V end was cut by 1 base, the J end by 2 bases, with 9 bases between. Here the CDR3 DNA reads TGTGCCAGCAGCTTAGGGGACGGGGCCTACAATGAGCAGTTCTTC. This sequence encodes CASSLGDGAYNEQFF.

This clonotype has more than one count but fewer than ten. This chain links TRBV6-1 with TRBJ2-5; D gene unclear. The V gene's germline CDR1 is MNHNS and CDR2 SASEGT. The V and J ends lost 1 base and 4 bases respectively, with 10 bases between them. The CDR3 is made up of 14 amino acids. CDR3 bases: TGTGCCAGCAGTGAAGGTTCCTACGGAGAGACCCAGTACTTC. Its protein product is CASSEGSYGETQYF.